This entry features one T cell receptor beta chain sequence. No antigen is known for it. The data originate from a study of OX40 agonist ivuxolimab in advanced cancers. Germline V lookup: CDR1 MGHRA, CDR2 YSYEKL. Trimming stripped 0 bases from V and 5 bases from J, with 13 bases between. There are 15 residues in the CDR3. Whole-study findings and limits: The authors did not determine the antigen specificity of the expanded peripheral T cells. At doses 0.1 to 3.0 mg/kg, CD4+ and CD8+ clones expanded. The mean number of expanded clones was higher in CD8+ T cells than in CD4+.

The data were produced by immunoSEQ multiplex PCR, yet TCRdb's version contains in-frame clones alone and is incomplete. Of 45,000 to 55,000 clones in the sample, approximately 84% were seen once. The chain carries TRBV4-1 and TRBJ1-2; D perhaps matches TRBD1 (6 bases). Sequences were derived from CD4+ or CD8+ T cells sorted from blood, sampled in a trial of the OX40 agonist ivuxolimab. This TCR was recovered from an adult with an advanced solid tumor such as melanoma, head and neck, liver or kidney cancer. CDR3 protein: CASSQDAGTQYGYTF. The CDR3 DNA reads TGCGCCAGCAGCCAAGACGCCGGGACACAATATGGCTACACCTTC.